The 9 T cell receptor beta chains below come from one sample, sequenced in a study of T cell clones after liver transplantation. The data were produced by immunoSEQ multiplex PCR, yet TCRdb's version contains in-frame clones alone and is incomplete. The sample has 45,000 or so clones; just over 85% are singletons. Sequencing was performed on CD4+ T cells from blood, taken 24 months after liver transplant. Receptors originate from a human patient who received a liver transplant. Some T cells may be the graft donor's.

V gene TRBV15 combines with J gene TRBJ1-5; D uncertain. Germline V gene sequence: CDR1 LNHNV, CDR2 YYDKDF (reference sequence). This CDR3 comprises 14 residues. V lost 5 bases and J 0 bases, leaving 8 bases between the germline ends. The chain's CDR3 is CATSLGNSNQPQHF. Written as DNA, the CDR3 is TGTGCCACCAGCCTGGGGAATAGCAATCAGCCCCAGCATTTT.

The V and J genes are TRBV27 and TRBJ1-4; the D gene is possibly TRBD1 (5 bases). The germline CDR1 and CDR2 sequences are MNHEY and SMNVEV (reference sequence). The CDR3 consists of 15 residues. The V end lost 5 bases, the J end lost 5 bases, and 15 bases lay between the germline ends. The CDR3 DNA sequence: TGTGCCAGCAGTGCCCTTAGGGGCCCAAATGAAAAACTGTTTTTT. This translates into CASSALRGPNEKLFF.

CDR3: CASSFPGTRVEQYF. CDR3 coding DNA: TGTGCCAGCAGCTTTCCCGGGACTAGAGTTGAGCAGTACTTC. The chain recombines TRBV7-2 with TRBJ2-7; 8 positions agree with TRBD2. J gave up 7 bases and V 3 bases, and 8 bases lay outside the gene matches. Germline V gives CDR1 SGHTA, CDR2 FQGNSA. The CDR3 is 14 residues long.

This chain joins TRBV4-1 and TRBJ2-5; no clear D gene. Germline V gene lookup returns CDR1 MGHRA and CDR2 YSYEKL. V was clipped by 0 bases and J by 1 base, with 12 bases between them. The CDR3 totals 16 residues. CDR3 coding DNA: TGCGCCAGCAGCCAAGAGGCAGGTTCAGTCCAAGAGACCCAGTACTTC. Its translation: CASSQEAGSVQETQYF.

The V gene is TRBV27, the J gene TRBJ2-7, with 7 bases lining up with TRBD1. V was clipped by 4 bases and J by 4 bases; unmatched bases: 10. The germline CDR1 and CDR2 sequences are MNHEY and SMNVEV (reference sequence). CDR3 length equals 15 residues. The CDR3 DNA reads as TGTGCCAGCAGTTCCGTCCGGGACAGACCATACGAGCAGTACTTC. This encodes CASSSVRDRPYEQYF.

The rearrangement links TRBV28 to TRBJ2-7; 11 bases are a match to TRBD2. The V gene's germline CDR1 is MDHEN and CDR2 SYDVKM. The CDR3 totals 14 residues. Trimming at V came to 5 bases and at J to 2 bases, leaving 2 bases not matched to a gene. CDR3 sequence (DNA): TGTGCCAGCAGTCTTAGCGGGAGGGCCTACGAGCAGTACTTC. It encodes CASSLSGRAYEQYF.

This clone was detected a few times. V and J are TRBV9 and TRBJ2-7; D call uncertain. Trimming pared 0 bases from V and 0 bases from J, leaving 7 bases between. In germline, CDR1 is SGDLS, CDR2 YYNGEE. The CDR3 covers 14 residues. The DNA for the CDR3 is TGTGCCAGCAGCGTAGGGTCGGGCTCCTACGAGCAGTACTTC. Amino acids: CASSVGSGSYEQYF.

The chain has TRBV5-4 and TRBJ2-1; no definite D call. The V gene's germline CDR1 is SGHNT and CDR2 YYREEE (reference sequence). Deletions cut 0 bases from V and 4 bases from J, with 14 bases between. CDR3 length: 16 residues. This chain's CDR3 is CASSLGTLREYNEQFF. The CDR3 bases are TGTGCCAGCAGCTTGGGAACGTTACGCGAATACAATGAGCAGTTCTTC. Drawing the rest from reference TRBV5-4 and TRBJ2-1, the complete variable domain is ETGVTQSPTHLIKTRGQQVTLRCSSQSGHNTVSWYQQALGQGPQFIFQYYREEENGRGNFPPRFSGLQFPNYSSELNVNALELDDSALYLCASSLGTLREYNEQFFGPGTRLTVL.

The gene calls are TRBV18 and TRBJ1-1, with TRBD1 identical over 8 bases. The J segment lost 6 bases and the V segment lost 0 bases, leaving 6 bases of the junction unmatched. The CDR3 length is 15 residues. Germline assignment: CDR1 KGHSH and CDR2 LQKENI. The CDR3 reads CASSPPQGAGPEAFF. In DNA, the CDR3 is TGTGCCAGCTCACCACCGCAGGGGGCCGGACCTGAAGCTTTCTTT.